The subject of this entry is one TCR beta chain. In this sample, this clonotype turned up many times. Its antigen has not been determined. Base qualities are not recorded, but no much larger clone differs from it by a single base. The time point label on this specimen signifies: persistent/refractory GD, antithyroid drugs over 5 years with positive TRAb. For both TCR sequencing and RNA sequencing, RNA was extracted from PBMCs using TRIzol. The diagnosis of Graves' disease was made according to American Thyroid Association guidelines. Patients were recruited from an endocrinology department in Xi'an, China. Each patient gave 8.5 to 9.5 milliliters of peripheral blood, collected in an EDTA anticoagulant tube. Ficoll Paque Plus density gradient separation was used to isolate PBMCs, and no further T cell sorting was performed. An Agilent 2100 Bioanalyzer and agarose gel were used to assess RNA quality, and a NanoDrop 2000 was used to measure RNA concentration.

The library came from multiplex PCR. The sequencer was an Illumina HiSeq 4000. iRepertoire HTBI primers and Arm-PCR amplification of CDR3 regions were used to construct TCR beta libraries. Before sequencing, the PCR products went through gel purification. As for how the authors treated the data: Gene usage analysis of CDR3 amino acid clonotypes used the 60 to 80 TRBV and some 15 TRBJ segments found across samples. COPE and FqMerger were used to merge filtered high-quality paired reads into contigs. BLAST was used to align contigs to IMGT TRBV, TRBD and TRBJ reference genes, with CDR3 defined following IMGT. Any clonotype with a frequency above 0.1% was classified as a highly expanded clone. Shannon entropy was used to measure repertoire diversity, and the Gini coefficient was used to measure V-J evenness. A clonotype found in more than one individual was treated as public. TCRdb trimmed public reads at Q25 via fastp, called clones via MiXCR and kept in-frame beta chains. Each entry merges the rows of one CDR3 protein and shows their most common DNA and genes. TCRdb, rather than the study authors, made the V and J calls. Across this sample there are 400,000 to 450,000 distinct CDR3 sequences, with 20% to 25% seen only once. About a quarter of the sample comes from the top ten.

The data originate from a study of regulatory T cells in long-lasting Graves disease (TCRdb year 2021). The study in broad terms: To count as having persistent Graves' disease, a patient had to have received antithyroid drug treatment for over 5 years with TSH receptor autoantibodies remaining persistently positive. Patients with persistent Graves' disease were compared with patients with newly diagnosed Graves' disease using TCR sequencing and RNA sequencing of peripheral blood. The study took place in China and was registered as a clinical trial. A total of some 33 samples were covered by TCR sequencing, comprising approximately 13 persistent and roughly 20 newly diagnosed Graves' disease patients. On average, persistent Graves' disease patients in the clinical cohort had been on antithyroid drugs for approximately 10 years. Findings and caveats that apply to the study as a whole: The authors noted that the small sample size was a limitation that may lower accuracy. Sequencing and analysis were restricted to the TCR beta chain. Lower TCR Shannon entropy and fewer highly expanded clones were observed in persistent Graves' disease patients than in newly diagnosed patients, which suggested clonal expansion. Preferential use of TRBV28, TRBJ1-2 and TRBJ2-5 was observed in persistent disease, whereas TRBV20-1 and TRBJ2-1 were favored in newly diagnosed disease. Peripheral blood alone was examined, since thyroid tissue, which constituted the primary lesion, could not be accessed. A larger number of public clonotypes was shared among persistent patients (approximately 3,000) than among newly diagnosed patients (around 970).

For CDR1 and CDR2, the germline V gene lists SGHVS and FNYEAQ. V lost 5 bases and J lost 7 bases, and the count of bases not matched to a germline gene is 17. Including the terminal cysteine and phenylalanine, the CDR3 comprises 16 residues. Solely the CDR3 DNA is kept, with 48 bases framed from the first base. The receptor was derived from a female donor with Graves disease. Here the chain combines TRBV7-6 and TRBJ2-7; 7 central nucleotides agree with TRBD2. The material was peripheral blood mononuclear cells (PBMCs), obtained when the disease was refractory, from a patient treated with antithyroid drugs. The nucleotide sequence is TGTGCCAGCAGCCCCCTCACTTGGGCTAGCGGCGGGGAGCAGTACTTC. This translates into CASSPLTWASGGEQYF.